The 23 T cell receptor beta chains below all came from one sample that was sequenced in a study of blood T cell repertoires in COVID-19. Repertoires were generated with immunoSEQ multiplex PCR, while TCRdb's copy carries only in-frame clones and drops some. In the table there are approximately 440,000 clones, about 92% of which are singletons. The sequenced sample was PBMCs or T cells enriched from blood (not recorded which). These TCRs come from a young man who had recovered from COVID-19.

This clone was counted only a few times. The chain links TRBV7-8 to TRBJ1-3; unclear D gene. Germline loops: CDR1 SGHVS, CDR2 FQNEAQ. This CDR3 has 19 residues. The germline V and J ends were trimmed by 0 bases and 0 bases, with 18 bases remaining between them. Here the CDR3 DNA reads TGTGCCAGCAGCTTAGCGTCCCTAGCGTACCGCCGCTCTGGAAACACCATATATTTT. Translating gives CASSLASLAYRRSGNTIYF.

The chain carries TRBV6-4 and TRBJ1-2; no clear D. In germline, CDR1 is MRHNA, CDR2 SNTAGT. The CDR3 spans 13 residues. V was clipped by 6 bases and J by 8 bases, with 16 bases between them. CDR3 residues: CASRSGKVGGYTF. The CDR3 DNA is TGTGCCAGCAGATCGGGGAAGGTTGGGGGCTACACCTTC.

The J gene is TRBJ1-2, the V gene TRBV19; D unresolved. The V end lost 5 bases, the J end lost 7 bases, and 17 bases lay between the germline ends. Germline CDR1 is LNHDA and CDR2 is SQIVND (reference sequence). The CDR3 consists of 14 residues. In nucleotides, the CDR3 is TGTGCCAGTAGTGCGGTGGGAGTGGTGGGTGGCTACACCTTC. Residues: CASSAVGVVGGYTF.

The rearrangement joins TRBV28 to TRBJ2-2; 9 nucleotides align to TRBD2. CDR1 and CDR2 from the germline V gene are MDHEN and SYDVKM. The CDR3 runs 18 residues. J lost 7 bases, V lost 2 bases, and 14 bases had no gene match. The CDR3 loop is CASSLRRGLGGRDGELFF. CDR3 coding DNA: TGTGCCAGCAGTTTAAGACGGGGACTTGGCGGGAGGGACGGGGAGCTGTTTTTT.

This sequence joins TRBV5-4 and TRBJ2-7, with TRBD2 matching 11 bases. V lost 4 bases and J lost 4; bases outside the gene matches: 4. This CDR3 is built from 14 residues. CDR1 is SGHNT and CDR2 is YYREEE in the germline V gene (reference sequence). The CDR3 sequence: CASSAGTSGYEQYF. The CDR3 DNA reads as TGTGCCAGCAGCGCCGGGACTAGCGGATACGAGCAGTACTTC. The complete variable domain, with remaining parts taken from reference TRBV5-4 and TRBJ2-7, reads ETGVTQSPTHLIKTRGQQVTLRCSSQSGHNTVSWYQQALGQGPQFIFQYYREEENGRGNFPPRFSGLQFPNYSSELNVNALELDDSALYLCASSAGTSGYEQYFGPGTRLTVT.

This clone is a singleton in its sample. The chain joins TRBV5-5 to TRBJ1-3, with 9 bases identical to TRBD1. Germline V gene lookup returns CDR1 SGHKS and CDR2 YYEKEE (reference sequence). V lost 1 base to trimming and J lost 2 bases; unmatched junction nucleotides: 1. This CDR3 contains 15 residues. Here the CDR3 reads CASSLTGGPGNTIYF. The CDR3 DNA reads TGTGCCAGCAGCTTGACAGGGGGCCCTGGAAACACCATATATTTT. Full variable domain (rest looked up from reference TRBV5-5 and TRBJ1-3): DAGVTQSPTHLIKTRGQQVTLRCSPISGHKSVSWYQQVLGQGPQFIFQYYEKEERGRGNFPDRFSARQFPNYSSELNVNALLLGDSALYLCASSLTGGPGNTIYFGEGSWLTVV.

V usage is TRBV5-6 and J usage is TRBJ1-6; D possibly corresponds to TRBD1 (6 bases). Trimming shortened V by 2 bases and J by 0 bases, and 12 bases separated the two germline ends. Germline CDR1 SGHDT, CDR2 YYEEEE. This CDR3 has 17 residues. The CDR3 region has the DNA TGTGCCAGCAGCTTCACCACAGGGAGCTCCTATAATTCACCCCTCCACTTT. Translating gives CASSFTTGSSYNSPLHF.

In nucleotides, the CDR3 is TGTGCCAGCAGCTTTTTGGCAGGGACAGATACGCAGTATTTT. Its protein product is CASSFLAGTDTQYF. The genes are TRBV11-2 and TRBJ2-3; tentatively, D is TRBD1 (5 bases). From germline, CDR1 is SGHAT and CDR2 FQNNGV. Trimming shortened V by 3 bases and J by 3 bases, and 10 bases separated the two germline ends. CDR3 size: 14 residues.

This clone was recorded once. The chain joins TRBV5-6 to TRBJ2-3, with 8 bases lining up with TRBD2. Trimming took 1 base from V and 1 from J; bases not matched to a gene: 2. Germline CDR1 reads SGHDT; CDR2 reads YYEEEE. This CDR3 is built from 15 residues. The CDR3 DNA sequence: TGTGCCAGCAGCTTGACAGCGGGAGGCACAGATACGCAGTATTTT. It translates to CASSLTAGGTDTQYF.

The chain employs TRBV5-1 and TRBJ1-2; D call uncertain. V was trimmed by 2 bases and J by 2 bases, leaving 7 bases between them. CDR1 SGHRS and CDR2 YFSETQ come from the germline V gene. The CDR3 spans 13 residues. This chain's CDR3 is CASSLESNYGYTF. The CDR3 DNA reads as TGCGCCAGCAGCTTAGAGTCAAACTATGGCTACACCTTC.

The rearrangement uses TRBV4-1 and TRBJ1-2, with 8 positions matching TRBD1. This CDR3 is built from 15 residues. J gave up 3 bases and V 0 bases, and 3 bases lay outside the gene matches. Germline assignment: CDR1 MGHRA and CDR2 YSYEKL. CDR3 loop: CASSQDPDRDYGYTF. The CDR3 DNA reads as TGCGCCAGCAGCCAAGACCCGGACAGGGACTATGGCTACACCTTC.

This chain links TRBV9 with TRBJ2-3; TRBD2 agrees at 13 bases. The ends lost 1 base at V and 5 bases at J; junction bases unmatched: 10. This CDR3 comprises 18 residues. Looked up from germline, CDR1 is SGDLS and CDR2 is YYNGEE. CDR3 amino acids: CASSVHGGLAGMEDTQYF. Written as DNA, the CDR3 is TGTGCCAGCAGCGTACATGGGGGACTAGCGGGAATGGAAGATACGCAGTATTTT.

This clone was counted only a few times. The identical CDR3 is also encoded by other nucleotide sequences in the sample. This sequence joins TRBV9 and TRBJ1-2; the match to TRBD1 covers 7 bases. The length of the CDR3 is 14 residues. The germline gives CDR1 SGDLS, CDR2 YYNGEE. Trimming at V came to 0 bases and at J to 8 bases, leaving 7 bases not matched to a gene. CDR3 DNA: TGTGCCAGCAGCGTAGTGGGCCAGGGGGACGGCTACACCTTC. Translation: CASSVVGQGDGYTF.

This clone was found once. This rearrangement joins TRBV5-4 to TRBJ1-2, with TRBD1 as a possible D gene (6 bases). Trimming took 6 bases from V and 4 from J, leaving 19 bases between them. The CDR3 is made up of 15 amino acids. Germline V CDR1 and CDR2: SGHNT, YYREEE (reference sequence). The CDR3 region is CASTLRNGQIYGYTF. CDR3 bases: TGTGCCAGCACCCTACGAAACGGACAGATCTATGGCTACACCTTC.

In nucleotides, the CDR3 is TGTGCCAGCAGAGAAACTAGCGGAAAACAGTTCTTC. Translating it yields CASRETSGKQFF. The chain uses TRBV2 and TRBJ2-1; the match to TRBD2 covers 8 bases. The germline V gene encodes CDR1 SNHLY and CDR2 FYNNEI. The V and J ends lost 6 bases and 13 bases, in that order; junction bases with no gene match: 8. The CDR3 runs to 12 residues.

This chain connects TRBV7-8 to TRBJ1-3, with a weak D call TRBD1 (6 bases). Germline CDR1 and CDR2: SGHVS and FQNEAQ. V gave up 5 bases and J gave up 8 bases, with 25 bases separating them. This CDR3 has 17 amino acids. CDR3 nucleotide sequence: TGTGCCAGCAGCCATCGTAAGGACGCAACAGGGTCGGACACCATATATTTT. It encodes CASSHRKDATGSDTIYF.

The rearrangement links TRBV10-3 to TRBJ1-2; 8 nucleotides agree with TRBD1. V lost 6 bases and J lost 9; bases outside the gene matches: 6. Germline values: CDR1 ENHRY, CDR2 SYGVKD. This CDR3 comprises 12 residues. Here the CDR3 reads CAISRDRSSYTF. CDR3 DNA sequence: TGTGCCATCAGCCGGGACAGGTCCAGCTACACCTTC.

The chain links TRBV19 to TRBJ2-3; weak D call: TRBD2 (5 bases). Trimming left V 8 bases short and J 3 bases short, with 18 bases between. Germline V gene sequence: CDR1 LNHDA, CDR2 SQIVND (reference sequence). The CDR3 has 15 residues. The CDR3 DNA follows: TGTGCCAGTGCAAGTAGCGTCGGAATTACAGATACGCAGTATTTT. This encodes CASASSVGITDTQYF. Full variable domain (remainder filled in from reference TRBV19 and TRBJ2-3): DGGITQSPKYLFRKEGQNVTLSCEQNLNHDAMYWYRQDPGQGLRLIYYSQIVNDFQKGDIAEGYSVSREKKESFPLTVTSAQKNPTAFYLCASASSVGITDTQYFGPGTRLTVL.

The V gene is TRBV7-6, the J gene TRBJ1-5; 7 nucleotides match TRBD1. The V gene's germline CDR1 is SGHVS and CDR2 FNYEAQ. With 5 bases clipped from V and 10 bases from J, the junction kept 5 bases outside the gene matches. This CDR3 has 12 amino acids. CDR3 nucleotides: TGTGCCAGCAGCGCCCAGGGGGGACCCCAGCATTTT. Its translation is CASSAQGGPQHF.

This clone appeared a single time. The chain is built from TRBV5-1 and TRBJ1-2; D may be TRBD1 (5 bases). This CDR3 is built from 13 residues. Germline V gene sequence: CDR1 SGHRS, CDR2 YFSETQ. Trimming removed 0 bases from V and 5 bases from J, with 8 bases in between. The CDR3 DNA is TGCGCCAGCAGCTTGGGGACAATGTATGGCTACACCTTC. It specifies CASSLGTMYGYTF. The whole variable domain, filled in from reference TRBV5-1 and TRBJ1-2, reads KAGVTQTPRYLIKTRGQQVTLSCSPISGHRSVSWYQQTPGQGLQFLFEYFSETQRNKGNFPGRFSGRQFSNSRSEMNVSTLELGDSALYLCASSLGTMYGYTFGSGTRLTVV.

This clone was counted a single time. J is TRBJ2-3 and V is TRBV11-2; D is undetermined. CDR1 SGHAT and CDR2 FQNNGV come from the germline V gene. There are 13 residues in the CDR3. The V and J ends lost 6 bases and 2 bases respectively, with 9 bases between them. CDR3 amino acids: CASRLENTDTQYF. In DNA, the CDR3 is TGTGCCAGCAGGCTAGAGAACACAGATACGCAGTATTTT.

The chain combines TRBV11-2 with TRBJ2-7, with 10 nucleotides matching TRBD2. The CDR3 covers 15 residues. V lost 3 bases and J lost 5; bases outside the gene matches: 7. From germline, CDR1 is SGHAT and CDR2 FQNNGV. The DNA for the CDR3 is TGTGCCAGCAGCTTTCAGCGGGAGGGCCACAACGAGCAGTACTTC. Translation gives CASSFQREGHNEQYF.

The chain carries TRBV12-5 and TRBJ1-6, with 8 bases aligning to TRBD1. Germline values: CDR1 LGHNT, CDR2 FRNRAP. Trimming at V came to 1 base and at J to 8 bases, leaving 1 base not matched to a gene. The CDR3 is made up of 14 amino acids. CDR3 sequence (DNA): TGTGCTAGTGGTTTGGGGACAGGGTATTCACCCCTCCACTTT. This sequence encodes CASGLGTGYSPLHF.